This T cell receptor (beta chain) was obtained from a study of cytomegalovirus exposure and HLA in healthy donors. Researchers ran the PCR with 60 Vbeta and 13 Jbeta primers. Assay: immunoSEQ multiplex PCR; the TCRdb copy retains only in-frame clones and omits some. The sample records under 200,000 clones, about an eighth being singletons. Germline V gene sequence: CDR1 SEHNR, CDR2 FQNEAQ (reference sequence). This CDR3 is 15 amino acids long. V was pared by 4 bases and J by 6 bases, with 5 bases of the junction left unmatched. The sequenced material came from PBMCs. This clonotype was sampled from a man aged 50-59 years in good health and CMV-seropositive. The chain uses TRBV7-9 and TRBJ2-1, with TRBD2 identical over 11 bases. Here the CDR3 DNA reads TGTGCCAGCAGCTCACCGGGACTAGCGGTCAATGAGCAGTTCTTC. This gives the protein CASSSPGLAVNEQFF.